This T cell receptor (beta chain) was documented in a study of blood T cell repertoires in COVID-19. Study details: Specimens from acute and convalescent COVID-19 originated in the United States, Italy and Spain. PBMCs, B-cell-depleted T cells, or T cells were the source of the cDNA or gDNA that made up the material.

As handled by the study authors: Nucleated cell counts were estimated from reference gene primer amplification. The protocol was immunoSEQ multiplex PCR, while the TCRdb copy is restricted to in-frame clones and leaves out a portion. The DNA was the basis for D and trimming; V, J and clone size are from that table. This table has around 84,000 clones, 70% to 75% appearing once. This CDR3 region has 13 residues. Trimming stripped 8 bases from V and 8 bases from J, with 18 bases between. The germline CDR1 and CDR2 sequences are ENHRY and SYGVKD. The sequenced sample was peripheral blood. The source of this sequence is a man between 50 and 59 years old with active or convalescent COVID-19. The chain joins TRBV10-3 to TRBJ1-2; D is possibly TRBD1 (6 bases). DNA of the CDR3: TGTGCCATCGCATCTCTGGGGGCGCTCGGCTACACCTTC. This translates into CAIASLGALGYTF.